This note documents a single T cell receptor (beta chain) sequence. Antigen unknown. TCRbeta libraries were built with three rounds of nested PCR, modified from ARM-PCR. TCRdb ran MiXCR on the multiplex PCR reads and lists one entry per CDR3 protein. The sample lists 50,000 to 60,000 distinct CDR3 sequences; 74% were seen once. No cell sorting was done before RNA was extracted from the tissue. This non-tumor lung sample came from over 3 cm beyond the tumor edge. The record originates from a study of tumor and adjacent non-tumor tissue in lung cancer. Across the study: The cohort had about 12 adenocarcinoma, a couple of squamous cell and 1 small cell patients.

Whole-study results and caveats: Patients with more diverse tumor TCRs had worse survival.

This CDR3 has 15 amino acids. The V end lost 7 bases, the J end lost 2 bases, and 15 bases lay between the germline ends. CDR1 is SGHNT and CDR2 is YENEEA in the germline V gene. The chain recombines TRBV11-3 with TRBJ2-1; D possibly matches TRBD1 or TRBD2 (6 bases each). This receptor was identified in a woman aged 60 to 75 with non-small cell lung cancer. Specimen: distant non-tumor lung tissue. DNA of the CDR3: TGTGCCAGCAACTTGTATAGGGGGGCCTACAATGAGCAGTTCTTC. Its protein is CASNLYRGAYNEQFF.